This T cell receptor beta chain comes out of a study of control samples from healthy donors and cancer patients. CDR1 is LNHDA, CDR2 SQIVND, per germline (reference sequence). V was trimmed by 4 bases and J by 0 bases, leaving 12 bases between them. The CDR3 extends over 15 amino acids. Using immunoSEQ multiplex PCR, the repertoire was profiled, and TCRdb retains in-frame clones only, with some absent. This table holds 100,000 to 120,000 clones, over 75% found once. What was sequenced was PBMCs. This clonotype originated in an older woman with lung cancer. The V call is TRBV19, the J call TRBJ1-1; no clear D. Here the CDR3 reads CASSRPETLNTEAFF. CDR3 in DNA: TGTGCCAGTAGTAGACCCGAGACACTGAACACTGAAGCTTTCTTT.